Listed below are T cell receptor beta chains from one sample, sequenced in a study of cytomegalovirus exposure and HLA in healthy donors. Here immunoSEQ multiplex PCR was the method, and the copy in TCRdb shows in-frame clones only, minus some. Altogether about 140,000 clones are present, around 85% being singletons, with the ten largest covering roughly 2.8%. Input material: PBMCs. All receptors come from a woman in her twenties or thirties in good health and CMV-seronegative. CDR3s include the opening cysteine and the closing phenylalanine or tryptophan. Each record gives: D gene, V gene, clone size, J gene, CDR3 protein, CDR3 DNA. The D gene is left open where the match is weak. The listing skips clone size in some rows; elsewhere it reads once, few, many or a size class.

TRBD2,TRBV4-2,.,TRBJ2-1,CASSQEVTSGNEQFF,TGTGCCAGCAGCCAAGAGGTGACTAGCGGCAATGAGCAGTTCTTC
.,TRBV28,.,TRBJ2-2,CASGRGAMAGELFF,TGTGCCAGCGGTCGCGGGGCAATGGCCGGGGAGCTGTTTTTT
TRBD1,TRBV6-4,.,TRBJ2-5,CASFRGDRGHETQYF,TGTGCCAGCTTCCGCGGGGACAGGGGGCACGAGACCCAGTACTTC
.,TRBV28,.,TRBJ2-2,CASSTDLNTGELFF,TGTGCCAGCAGCACGGACTTGAACACCGGGGAGCTGTTTTTT
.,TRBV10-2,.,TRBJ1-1,CASSVQFTEAFF,TGCGCCAGCAGTGTCCAGTTCACTGAAGCTTTCTTT
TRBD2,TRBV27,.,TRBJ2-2,CASSGLAENTGELFF,TGTGCCAGCAGCGGACTAGCTGAGAACACCGGGGAGCTGTTTTTT
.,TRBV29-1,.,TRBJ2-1,CSVEGSSSGQFF,TGCAGCGTTGAAGGGTCCTCGAGTGGGCAGTTCTTC
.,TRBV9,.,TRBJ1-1,CASSVLEGVGTEAFF,TGTGCCAGCAGCGTCTTAGAGGGTGTTGGAACTGAAGCTTTCTTT
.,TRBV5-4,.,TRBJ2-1,CASSPPGRNEQFF,TGTGCCAGCAGCCCTCCAGGGAGGAATGAGCAGTTCTTC
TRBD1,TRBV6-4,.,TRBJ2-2,CASSAGTANTGELFF,TGTGCCAGCAGTGCCGGGACAGCGAACACCGGGGAGCTGTTTTTT
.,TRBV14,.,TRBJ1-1,CASSSRRGGSEAFF,TGTGCCAGCAGTTCACGGAGGGGGGGATCTGAAGCTTTCTTT
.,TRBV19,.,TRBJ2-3,CASSIAREIDTQYF,TGTGCCAGTAGTATAGCTCGGGAGATAGATACGCAGTATTTT
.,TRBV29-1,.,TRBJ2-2,CSAGVAGANTGELFF,TGCAGCGCGGGGGTGGCGGGGGCTAACACCGGGGAGCTGTTTTTT
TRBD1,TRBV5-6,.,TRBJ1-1,CASSLGAGGGGTEAFF,TGTGCCAGCAGCTTGGGGGCAGGGGGCGGTGGGACTGAAGCTTTCTTT
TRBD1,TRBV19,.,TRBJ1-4,CASNRDRSEKLFF,TGTGCCAGTAACCGGGACAGGTCTGAAAAACTGTTTTTT
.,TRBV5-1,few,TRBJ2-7,CASSPIRVYEQYF,TGCGCCAGCAGCCCCATCAGGGTCTACGAGCAGTACTTC
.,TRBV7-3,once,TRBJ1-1,CASSTSGNTEAFF,TGTGCCAGCAGCACCAGTGGGAACACTGAAGCTTTCTTT
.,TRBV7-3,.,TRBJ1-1,CASSFNRDTEAFF,TGTGCCAGCAGCTTCAACAGGGACACTGAAGCTTTCTTT
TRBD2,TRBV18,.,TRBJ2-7,CASSRGLAGEPYEQYF,TGTGCCAGCTCACGGGGACTAGCGGGGGAGCCCTACGAGCAGTACTTC
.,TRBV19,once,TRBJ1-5,CASSMTPGRRNQPQHF,TGTGCCAGTAGTATGACCCCGGGGAGGCGCAATCAGCCCCAGCATTTT
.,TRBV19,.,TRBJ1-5,CASSPIGGDSNQPQHF,TGTGCCAGTAGCCCCATCGGCGGCGATAGCAATCAGCCCCAGCATTTT
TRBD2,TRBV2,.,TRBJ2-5,CASIPGLAGEETQYF,TGTGCCAGCATTCCAGGACTAGCGGGGGAAGAGACCCAGTACTTC
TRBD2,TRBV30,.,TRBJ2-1,CAFSGRDEQFF,TGTGCCTTTAGCGGGAGAGATGAGCAGTTCTTC
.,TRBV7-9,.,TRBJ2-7,CASSSPGNSYEQYF,TGTGCCAGCAGCTCGCCGGGAAACAGCTACGAGCAGTACTTC
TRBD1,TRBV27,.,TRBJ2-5,CASGNRGSQYF,TGTGCCAGCGGGAACAGGGGTAGCCAGTACTTC
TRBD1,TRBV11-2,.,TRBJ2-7,CASSLDLLQGAYEQYF,TGTGCCAGCAGCTTAGATCTGTTGCAGGGGGCTTACGAGCAGTACTTC
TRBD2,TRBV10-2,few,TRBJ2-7,CASKPPRGAYEQYF,TGCGCCAGCAAGCCTCCCCGGGGGGCCTACGAGCAGTACTTC
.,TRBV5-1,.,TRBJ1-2,CASSLGDMGGYTF,TGCGCCAGCAGCTTAGGGGACATGGGTGGCTACACCTTC
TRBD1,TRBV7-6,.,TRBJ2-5,CASSTGAETQYF,TGTGCCAGCAGCACAGGGGCAGAGACCCAGTACTTC
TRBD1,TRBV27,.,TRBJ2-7,CASRGQGRWSEQYF,TGTGCCAGCAGGGGACAGGGAAGGTGGAGCGAGCAGTACTTC
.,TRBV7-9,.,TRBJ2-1,CASSLEWGRFYNEQFF,TGTGCCAGCAGCTTAGAGTGGGGCCGGTTCTACAATGAGCAGTTCTTC
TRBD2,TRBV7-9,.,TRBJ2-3,CASSLGLAGFTDTQYF,TGTGCCAGCAGCTTAGGGCTAGCGGGTTTCACAGATACGCAGTATTTT
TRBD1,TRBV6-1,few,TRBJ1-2,CASIGDRDGYTF,TGTGCCAGCATAGGGGACAGGGATGGCTACACCTTC
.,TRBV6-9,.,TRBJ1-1,CASSFGGNTEAFF,TGTGCCAGCAGTTTTGGGGGCAACACTGAAGCTTTCTTT
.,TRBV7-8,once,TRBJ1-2,CASSLIRGQDYGYTF,TGTGCCAGCAGCTTAATCAGGGGACAAGACTATGGCTACACCTTC
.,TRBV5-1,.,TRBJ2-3,CASSRDLETQYF,TGCGCCAGCAGCCGAGACTTAGAGACGCAGTATTTT
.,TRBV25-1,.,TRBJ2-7,CASSEWTGSDEQYF,TGTGCCAGCAGTGAATGGACGGGGAGCGACGAGCAGTACTTC
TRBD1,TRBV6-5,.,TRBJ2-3,CASRVQGLHTQYF,TGTGCCAGCAGGGTACAGGGGCTACATACGCAGTATTTT
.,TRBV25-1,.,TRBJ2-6,CASSESSGANVLTF,TGTGCCAGCAGTGAGAGCTCTGGGGCCAACGTCCTGACTTTC
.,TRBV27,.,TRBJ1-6,CASSERNNSPLHF,TGTGCCAGCAGCGAGAGGAATAATTCACCCCTCCACTTT
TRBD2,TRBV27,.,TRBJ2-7,CASSLPGAGGYEQYF,TGTGCCAGCAGTTTACCCGGAGCGGGAGGCTACGAGCAGTACTTC
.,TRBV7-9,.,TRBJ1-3,CASSPPDGNTIYF,TGTGCCAGCAGCCCCCCAGATGGAAACACCATATATTTT
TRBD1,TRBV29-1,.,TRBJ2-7,CSVEAGGLEQYF,TGCAGCGTTGAGGCAGGGGGCCTCGAGCAGTACTTC
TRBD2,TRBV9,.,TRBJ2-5,CASSGLGGPRETQYF,TGTGCCAGCAGCGGACTGGGAGGGCCTCGGGAGACCCAGTACTTC
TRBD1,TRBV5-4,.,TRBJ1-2,CASWDRGGFFGYTF,TGTGCCAGCTGGGACAGGGGCGGATTCTTTGGCTACACCTTC
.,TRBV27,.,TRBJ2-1,CASSSPPAGSYNEQFF,TGTGCCAGCAGTTCCCCCCCCGCAGGATCCTACAATGAGCAGTTCTTC
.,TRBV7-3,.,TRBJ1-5,CASSLRPGPNQPQHF,TGTGCCAGCAGCTTACGTCCAGGGCCAAATCAGCCCCAGCATTTT
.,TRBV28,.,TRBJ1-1,CAIILRGGETEAFF,TGTGCCATAATTTTAAGAGGGGGTGAGACTGAAGCTTTCTTT
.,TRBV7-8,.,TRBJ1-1,CASSLNLLGTEAFF,TGTGCCAGCAGCTTGAACCTTCTAGGTACTGAAGCTTTCTTT
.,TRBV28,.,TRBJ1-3,CASSLTGPLGLIYF,TGTGCCAGCAGCCTCACAGGCCCGTTAGGCCTAATATATTTT
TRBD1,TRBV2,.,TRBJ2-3,CASSEAGGQGGGTQYF,TGTGCCAGCAGTGAAGCCGGCGGACAGGGGGGCGGTACGCAGTATTTT
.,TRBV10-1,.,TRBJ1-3,CASSDREDSGNTIYF,TGCGCCAGCAGTGACAGGGAGGATTCTGGAAACACCATATATTTT